Below, 8 T cell receptor beta chains from the same sample are listed, as sequenced in a study of identifying expanded T cells in peripheral blood. Sequencing was performed with immunoSEQ multiplex PCR; in TCRdb, only in-frame clones are kept and a portion is missing. The repertoire includes roughly 78,000 clones, around 90% of them detected once, and 3% to 4% sits in the top ten. The sequenced material came from blood. The receptors were sampled from a person aged 18 to 70 in good health.

This clone was seen once. The V and J genes are TRBV6-5 and TRBJ1-2; no firm D call. Trimming removed 5 bases from V and 7 bases from J, with 14 bases in between. CDR3 length equals 13 residues. The germline V gene has CDR1 MNHEY and CDR2 SVGAGI. The CDR3 coding sequence is TGTGCCAGCAGTGGGCGGAGTCGCGGTGGCTACACCTTC. The encoded protein is CASSGRSRGGYTF.

This chain connects TRBV19 to TRBJ2-7; the match to TRBD1 covers 10 bases. J lost 2 bases, V lost 0 bases, and 4 bases had no gene match. Germline CDR1 reads LNHDA; CDR2 reads SQIVND (reference sequence). The CDR3 length is 16 residues. CDR3 protein: CASSIDLGTGAYEQYF. CDR3 nucleotide sequence: TGTGCCAGTAGTATAGATCTGGGGACAGGGGCCTACGAGCAGTACTTC.

The genes are TRBV10-2 and TRBJ2-5, with D uncertain. The V end was cut by 1 base, the J end by 9 bases, with 24 bases between. The CDR3 is 17 amino acids. Germline lookup yields CDR1 WSHSY and CDR2 SAAADI. The CDR3 spells CASSELGAGTPPMAQYF. The CDR3 DNA reads TGCGCCAGCAGTGAGTTGGGTGCAGGTACCCCCCCAATGGCCCAGTACTTC.

V is TRBV7-9 and J is TRBJ1-4; tentatively, D is TRBD1 (5 bases). Trimming shortened V by 5 bases and J by 8 bases, and 18 bases separated the two germline ends. From germline, CDR1 is SEHNR and CDR2 FQNEAQ (reference sequence). CDR3 length equals 15 residues. CDR3 residues: CASSPEGHLGEKLFF. CDR3 nucleotide sequence: TGTGCCAGCAGCCCCGAGGGGCACCTGGGGGAAAAACTGTTTTTT. Full variable domain (outside the CDR3, taken from reference TRBV7-9 and TRBJ1-4): DTGVSQNPRHKITKRGQNVTFRCDPISEHNRLYWYRQTLGQGPEFLTYFQNEAQLEKSRLLSDRFSAERPKGSFSTLEIQRTEQGDSAMYLCASSPEGHLGEKLFFGSGTQLSVL.

The chain recombines TRBV9 with TRBJ2-3; 9 bases are shared with TRBD1. The V gene's germline CDR1 is SGDLS and CDR2 YYNGEE. Germline trimming cut 6 bases from V and 6 bases from J; bases unmatched to any gene: 11. The CDR3 consists of 15 residues. CDR3 region: CASTLWDREDDTQYF. The DNA of the CDR3 is TGTGCCAGCACTCTGTGGGACAGGGAGGATGATACGCAGTATTTT.

J is TRBJ1-2 and V is TRBV19; 7 bases are shared with TRBD1. J lost 6 bases, V lost 6 bases, and 7 bases had no gene match. Per germline, CDR1 LNHDA and CDR2 SQIVND (reference sequence). The CDR3 length is 13 residues. CDR3 sequence: CASRSGQINGYTF. CDR3 nucleotides: TGTGCCAGTAGATCGGGACAGATAAATGGCTACACCTTC.

The chain has TRBV29-1 and TRBJ2-1, with TRBD1 matching 7 bases. The CDR3 contains 12 residues. V dropped 5 bases and J dropped 3; count of bases not matched to a gene: 1. Germline V gene data show CDR1 as SQVTM and CDR2 as ANQGSEA. CDR3 residues: CSVWDSYNEQFF. CDR3 sequence (DNA): TGCAGCGTTTGGGACAGCTACAATGAGCAGTTCTTC.

The V gene is TRBV6-4, the J gene TRBJ2-3; 11 nucleotides align to TRBD2. CDR1 and CDR2 from the germline V gene are MRHNA and SNTAGT. The CDR3 spans 14 residues. The V gene end was trimmed by 3 bases and the J gene end by 4 bases; junction bases not matched to a gene: 0. The CDR3 sequence is CASSEGLAADTQYF. Written as DNA, the CDR3 is TGTGCCAGCAGTGAGGGACTAGCGGCAGATACGCAGTATTTT.